This TCR beta chain was profiled in a study of shared clonotypes between healthy human individuals. Study-level background: With ages of 18 to 49, the donors were a couple of women and a few men. Study-wide points: The study found lower generation probabilities in non-shared clonotypes than in those shared by all four donors. Shared clonotypes: 4.5% to 5% naive CD4, under 4% naive CD8, about 2.5% memory CD4, under 0.5% memory CD8.

With regard to this clone: Its antigen is unknown.

After removal of 3 bases from V and 5 bases from J, the junction contained 7 bases not matched to a gene. Germline-derived CDR1 and CDR2 are SGHDN and FVKESK. This CDR3 region has 16 residues. Per the study methods: In the immunoSEQ data, sequences were junction-only and lacked quality scores, so filtering differed. TCRdb keeps only in-frame clones here, not all; method: immunoSEQ multiplex PCR. That table supplies the V and J calls and clone size; D and trimming were determined from the DNA. The table shows about 2 million clones, with roughly 94% occurring only once. Naive-designated CD8 cells lacked CD45RO, were positively enriched for CCR7, and omitted terminally differentiated effector memory CD45RA+ cells.

This chain joins TRBV14 and TRBJ2-6, with 7 bases aligning to TRBD1. Sequenced material: naive CD8+ T cells sorted from blood. This TCR was sampled from a man aged 18 to 30 in good health. The CDR3 region is CASSQTGSSWANVLTF. Written as DNA, the CDR3 is TGTGCCAGCAGCCAGACAGGGTCTAGTTGGGCCAACGTCCTGACTTTC.